Here is one T cell receptor (beta chain) with its context. These data are taken from a study of CD8 T cells in Susac syndrome. Sequencing of TCR beta was undertaken in CD8+ and CD4+ T cells derived from blood. The multiple sclerosis control group comprised treatment-naive patients with stable or active relapsing-remitting disease. Negative isolation yielded CD8+ and CD4+ T cells; FACS enriched TEMRA cells. When the RNA was reverse transcribed, random hexamers were used with an input of roughly 0.45 to 1 ug. Amplification of TCR beta CDR3 was carried out by immunoSEQ multiplex PCR, which covered 54 Vbeta and 13 Jbeta segments. One entry per CDR3 protein, called by TCRdb with MiXCR from the immunoSEQ multiplex PCR reads. The table shows over 150,000 distinct CDR3 sequences, with nearly 95% occurring only once. Trimming took 6 bases from V and 6 from J, leaving 8 bases between them. This CDR3 region has 12 residues. Germline V CDR1 and CDR2: ENHRY, SYGVKD.

This clonotype was sampled from a human donor with multiple sclerosis. Input material: CD4+ T cells from PBMCs. V is TRBV10-3 and J is TRBJ2-2; D is possibly TRBD2 (6 bases). The CDR3 DNA reads TGTGCCATCAGCGGGACTGCCGGGGAGCTGTTTTTT. This codes for CAISGTAGELFF.